The T cell receptor (beta chain) described here comes from a study of blood T cell repertoires in COVID-19. Across the study: The analysed material was cDNA or gDNA that came from T cells, B-cell-depleted T cells, or PBMCs.

As processed by the authors: Estimates of nucleated cell counts were drawn from the amplification of reference gene primers. The data were produced by immunoSEQ multiplex PCR, yet TCRdb's version contains in-frame clones alone and is incomplete. V and J calls and clone size come straight from that table; D and trimming were deduced from the DNA. Of over 150,000 clones listed, around four fifths were seen once; the top ten hold about 2%. Trimming cost V 1 base and J 4 bases; bases outside gene matches: 5. The CDR3 is 17 residues long. CDR1 and CDR2 (germline): LNHDA, SQIVND (reference sequence). What was sequenced was peripheral blood. The chain joins TRBV19 to TRBJ2-1; 12 bases map to TRBD1. The source is a woman of 80 years or more with acute or convalescent COVID-19. Here the CDR3 reads CASSIVLGQGAYNEQFF. In nucleotides, the CDR3 is TGTGCCAGTAGTATAGTCTTGGGACAGGGGGCTTACAATGAGCAGTTCTTC.